The source of this T cell receptor beta chain is a study of tissue T cells after allogeneic stem cell transplantation. Study outcomes and limitations: Few T cell clones were shared across patients, but motif clusters showed tissue-specific shared signatures.

The CDR3 sequence is 13 residues long. Per germline, CDR1 LGHDT and CDR2 YNNKQL (reference sequence). V shed 5 bases and J 10 bases; nucleotides not matched to a gene: 7. A word on this clone: The antigen is unknown. These gene names are mouse names. The read terminates 1 residue before the CDR3 end, so the remaining end is supplied by the germline J gene.

The table came from immunoSEQ multiplex PCR; TCRdb's copy has only in-frame clones and leaves some out. The data show around 50,000 clones, 73% seen once. The chain is built from TRBV4 and TRBJ2-4; TRBD2 aligns across 9 bases. The sequenced material came from sorted cells pooled from one or two spleens. The sequence derives from a pool of C57BL/6 mice in good health. The CDR3 DNA, read in part, is TGTGCCAGCAGCCTCGACTGGGGGACGGCCTTGTAC. Protein product: CASSLDWGTALY. The full CDR3 reads CASSLDWGTALYF.